The rows below give T cell receptor beta chains drawn from one sample of a study of blood T cell repertoires in COVID-19. Assay: immunoSEQ multiplex PCR; the TCRdb copy retains only in-frame clones and omits some. This sample has about 300,000 clones, with 85% to 90% found just once. The sample taken for sequencing was PBMCs or T cells enriched from blood (not recorded which). The receptors here all came from a man aged 30 to 45 who had recovered from COVID-19. Each CDR3 is given with its conserved first and last residue. D genes are given only for firm matches. Size is omitted from some rows. Given values are once, few, many or a class for expanded clones.

TRBJ2-5 TRBV10-1 NA NA TGCGCCAGCAGAGTGGCGGGTGGGGAGACCCAGTACTTC CASRVAGGETQYF
TRBJ1-4 TRBV5-1 once TRBD1 TGCGCCAGCAGCCCCGGGACAGGGGGCGGGAAGAATGAAAAACTGTTTTTT CASSPGTGGGKNEKLFF
TRBJ2-3 TRBV10-3 NA NA TGTGCCATCAGTGAGTCGGGCTACACAGATACGCAGTATTTT CAISESGYTDTQYF
TRBJ2-5 TRBV6-5 NA TRBD1 TGTGCCAGCAGTCGGACAGGGGGAGAGACCCAGTACTTC CASSRTGGETQYF
TRBJ2-7 TRBV7-9 once NA TGTGCCAGCAGCTTACCAGGGGTGGGGTACGAGCAGTACTTC CASSLPGVGYEQYF
TRBJ1-2 TRBV3-1/TRBV3-2 few NA TGTGCCAGCAGCTCACCGGACACACGCTATGGCTACACCTTC CASSSPDTRYGYTF
TRBJ2-2 TRBV7-9 NA TRBD1 TGTGCCAGCAGCTTAATTGGGACAGGGTACCCCGGGGAGCTGTTTTTT CASSLIGTGYPGELFF
TRBJ2-7 TRBV19 NA TRBD2 TGTGCCAGTAGTATAATGGGACTAGGGGGAGAGCAGTACTTC CASSIMGLGGEQYF
TRBJ2-1 TRBV5-5 NA TRBD1 TGTGCCAGCAGCTTGGGGGACAGGGTTAGGTATGGCCAAGGGAATGAGCAGTTCTTC CASSLGDRVRYGQGNEQFF
TRBJ1-1 TRBV7-2 NA NA TGTGCCAGCAGCTCAGGAACCCTGAACACTGAAGCTTTCTTT CASSSGTLNTEAFF
TRBJ1-1 TRBV9 NA NA TGTGCCAGCAGACCTCCCTTGAGACTTCAGATGAACACTGAAGCTTTCTTT CASRPPLRLQMNTEAFF
TRBJ1-2 TRBV5-1 NA TRBD1 TGCGCCAGCAGCTTACAGGGGGCGGATGGCTACACCTTC CASSLQGADGYTF
TRBJ2-7 TRBV10-3 NA TRBD2 TGTGCCATCAGTTTAGCGGGAGGGGGCGAGCAGTACTTC CAISLAGGGEQYF
TRBJ2-2 TRBV10-3 NA TRBD1 TGTGCCATCAGTGCCGGACAGGAGAACACCGGGGAGCTGTTTTTT CAISAGQENTGELFF
TRBJ2-1 TRBV5-1 NA TRBD1 TGCGCCAGCAGCGCCGGACAGGTGAGCTCCTACAATGAGCAGTTCTTC CASSAGQVSSYNEQFF
TRBJ2-7 TRBV6-5 NA NA TGTGCCAGCCGGGACACCAACTCCTACGAGCAGTACTTC CASRDTNSYEQYF
TRBJ1-1 TRBV19 NA TRBD1 TGTGCCAGTTCTAACAGGGGAACGGAAGCTTTCTTT CASSNRGTEAFF
TRBJ2-7 TRBV7-8 few TRBD2 TGTGCCAGCAGCTTAGGAGGACTAGCGGGGTACGAGCAGTACTTC CASSLGGLAGYEQYF
TRBJ2-2 TRBV28 NA TRBD2 TGTGCCAGCAGTTTCCTAGCGGGGGGGAACACCGGGGAGCTGTTTTTT CASSFLAGGNTGELFF
TRBJ1-1 TRBV27 NA TRBD1 TGTGCCAGCAGTTTACAGGGGGCGAGCACTGAAGCTTTCTTT CASSLQGASTEAFF
TRBJ1-2 TRBV28 NA NA TGTGCCAGCAGTTTTTCGGAGAGACGAGGCTACACCTTC CASSFSERRGYTF
TRBJ1-5 TRBV15 NA TRBD1 TGTGCCACCAGCAAAGACAGGGTCTTGGGCAATCAGCCCCAGCATTTT CATSKDRVLGNQPQHF
TRBJ1-1 TRBV14 NA NA TGTGCCAGCAGCCAAAAACAGACTGAAGCTTTCTTT CASSQKQTEAFF
TRBJ2-5 TRBV7-7 NA TRBD2 TGTGCTAGCAGCTCTAGCGGGAGGGCCGGGGAGACCCAGTACTTC CASSSSGRAGETQYF
TRBJ1-2 TRBV7-9 NA NA TGTGCCAGCTCTTCGATACAGGAAGACCTCTATGGCTACACCTTC CASSSIQEDLYGYTF
TRBJ2-7 TRBV30 NA NA TGTGCCTGGAGCCTCCCCCACGGGGGGCGCTTATACGAGCAGTACTTC CAWSLPHGGRLYEQYF
TRBJ2-3 TRBV6-4 NA TRBD2 TGTGCCAGCAGTGAAAAGCGGGGGAGCACAGATACGCAGTATTTT CASSEKRGSTDTQYF
TRBJ1-2 TRBV11-3 NA NA TGTGCCAGCAGCTTAGATTCCCTACAGGGATGGCATGGCTACACCTTC CASSLDSLQGWHGYTF
TRBJ1-2 TRBV28 NA NA TGTGCCGTGGCGGGCTGGGGCTACACCTTC CAVAGWGYTF
TRBJ1-1 TRBV27 NA NA TGTGCCAGCAGTTTATCGGTAGGACTTGAAGCTTTCTTT CASSLSVGLEAFF
TRBJ1-1 TRBV24-1 NA TRBD1 TGTGCCACCAGAAGGACAGGGCAGAGCACTGAAGCTTTCTTT CATRRTGQSTEAFF
TRBJ2-5 TRBV5-1 NA NA TGCGCCAGCAGCCCCTCAGCCCCGGGAGAGACCCAGTACTTC CASSPSAPGETQYF
TRBJ2-2 TRBV5-1 NA NA TGCGCCAGCAGCACGGACACCGCGAACACCGGGGAGCTGTTTTTT CASSTDTANTGELFF
TRBJ2-7 TRBV6-6 NA TRBD1 TGTGCCAGCAGTGGGGGACAGGTCTTGTACGAGCAGTACTTC CASSGGQVLYEQYF
TRBJ2-7 TRBV12-3/TRBV12-4 NA NA TGTGCCAGCACCCGAGGACACGGCTACGAGCAGTACTTC CASTRGHGYEQYF
TRBJ2-4 TRBV28 NA NA TGTGCCAGCAGTGAGAGCACTCTACCCAAAAACATTCAGTACTTC CASSESTLPKNIQYF
TRBJ2-5 TRBV19 NA TRBD1 TGTGCCAGTAGTATCCGACAGGGGACGAGGGAGACCCAGTACTTC CASSIRQGTRETQYF
TRBJ2-7 TRBV4-1 NA TRBD1 TGCGCCAGCAGCCAGTGGACAGGGGAGAGCTACGAGCAGTACTTC CASSQWTGESYEQYF
TRBJ2-1 TRBV7-2 once TRBD2 TGTGCCAGCAGCCGGGGGGGACTGAGTAGCTCCTACAATGAGCAGTTCTTC CASSRGGLSSSYNEQFF
TRBJ1-2 TRBV10-1 few TRBD1 TGCGCCAGCTCCCGGGACAGGATCTATGGCTACACCTTC CASSRDRIYGYTF
TRBJ1-2 TRBV30 NA NA TGTGCCTGGAGTAAGGGGCTCTATGGCTACACCTTC CAWSKGLYGYTF
TRBJ2-3 TRBV10-1 NA NA TGCGCCAGCAGCCCAATTCCAGACACGGCAGATACGCAGTATTTT CASSPIPDTADTQYF
TRBJ2-7 TRBV27 NA NA TGTGCCAGCAGTTTATCGAAACAGGGAGCCTACGAGCAGTACTTC CASSLSKQGAYEQYF